This record covers a single T cell receptor beta chain. Its antigen is not yet known. Base qualities were left out, and no much larger clone turns up one base away. The data originate from a study of T cell responses to AZD1222 COVID-19 vaccine listed by TCRdb under 2021. Some background on the complete study: AZD1222 recipients with second doses at about 4 weeks or about 12 weeks were pooled, because spike-specific TCR depth and breadth did not differ between schedules. Trial participants were enrolled by age into 18-55, 56-69 and 70-plus year subgroups, with about 150, 27 and 61 TCR-sequenced participants respectively. TCR sequencing covered over 230 trial participants: around 210 given two doses of AZD1222 and approximately 25 given two doses of MenACWY control vaccine. Summary of the overall study and its limitations: Most participants were white British and females outnumbered males, and the authors suggested that clonal diversity may have been underestimated. Epitopes outside the regions mutated in the B.1.351 and B.1.1.7 variants were reportedly recognized by nearly half of the unique spike-specific TCRs. Because no day 14 peak-response samples were available, the repertoires could be characterized only after the peak T cell response. After two AZD1222 doses, both the breadth and the depth of spike-specific TCRs were significantly higher than at day 0 and than in MenACWY recipients. The 56-69-year group was small, and its depth increase did not reach significance, likely because of low power. The whole spike protein was spanned by vaccine-associated CD4 TCRs, and dominant responses were seen in regions 160-218 and 743-854. Only six or seven AZD1222 recipients were SARS-CoV-2 seropositive at baseline, limiting conclusions about previously exposed vaccinees.

The CDR3 regions of human TCRbeta chains were subjected to immunosequencing. The original methods were these. TCRs in the repertoires were matched against a reference library of SARS-CoV-2-specific TCRs that had been generated with the MIRA antigen-specificity platform. Breadth was defined as the fraction of unique TCRs that were SARS-CoV-2-associated. Depth was defined as the fraction of total T cells that were SARS-CoV-2-associated. Using the MIRA data, each spike-specific TCR was mapped to the spike region that the TCR reacts to and placed in a CD4 or CD8 class. Log10-transformed breadth and depth values were compared by one-way ANOVA with Sidak's multiple comparisons tests. The source is immuneACCESS, and TCRdb retained only in-frame sequences with V and J called. Part of the clones is not carried over; for the studies checked, unresolved V genes explain less than half of this, and the remainder is unexplained. D and trimming were read from the DNA, whereas the V and J calls and clone size are those reported in that table. Within this sample are 60,000 to 100,000 clones, with about 90% of them counted one time only. 24% of the sample belongs to the ten largest clones.

Reading the label with the study, this specimen's time point is: baseline before first vaccination. The vaccinee samples were drawn from two UK trials, COV001 and COV002, one of which was a single-blind randomized controlled phase 2/3 trial testing AZD1222 (ChAdOx1 nCoV-19) in healthy adults. For TCRbeta chain sequencing, PBMC samples were collected from trial participants at day 0 and at day 28 after the second dose. From a lookup of the germline V gene, CDR1 and CDR2 are SGHTA and FQGNSA. The CDR3 goes from the cysteine to the phenylalanine over 15 residues. Solely the CDR3 DNA is kept, with 45 bases framed from the first base. V drops 5 bases and J drops 2 bases, leaving 13 bases in between.

Here the chain combines TRBV7-2 and TRBJ1-3; TRBD1 might be the D gene, on 6 matching bases. Sequenced material: peripheral blood, taken on day 0 of AZD1222 vaccination. This TCR was sampled from an adult in good health. CDR3 protein: CASSVGTYTGNTIYF. The nucleotide sequence is TGTGCCAGCAGCGTGGGGACATACACTGGAAACACCATATATTTT.